Listed here is a single TCR beta chain. Its antigen is still unknown. Base qualities are missing; no much larger clone stands one base away. The immunoSEQ Assay was used to sequence TCR beta CDR3 regions from DNA. On the study's bioinformatics: To compute T cell density, TCR beta template counts were normalized to usable DNA, which was estimated by amplifying housekeeping genes. Richness was estimated with the preseqR package, extrapolating to 400,000 templates for PBMC samples and 120,000 templates for tissue samples. Clonality was defined by subtracting Pielou's evenness from one. Tissue-enriched TCRs were identified by differential abundance testing using productive amino-acid clonotypes, minimum total count 5 and alpha 0.1. The Jaccard Index and the Morisita Overlap Index were used to quantify repertoire overlap between compartments. TCR beta CDR3s were clustered by GLIPH together with public tetramer-defined viral CDR3s, and at least three viral sequences plus V-gene enrichment were required for viral motifs. TCRdb holds this immuneACCESS table with in-frame rearrangements only. Some clones are missing; in checked studies, unresolved V genes explain under half, and the rest has no known cause. D and trimming were read from the DNA, whereas the V and J calls and clone size are those reported in that table. The sample data list 40,000 to 60,000 clones, and 80% to 85% of these were observed just once. The ten largest clones capture about a sixth of the sample.

The CDR3 has 14 amino acids, counting the end cysteine and phenylalanine. CDR3 DNA is the only sequence kept; it has 42 bases, read in frame from the first base. The germline V gene encodes CDR1 SGHTS and CDR2 YDEGEE. V loses 3 bases, J loses 3 bases, and the germline ends lie 10 bases apart. The sample is drawn from a study of T cells in localized non-small cell lung cancer (dated by TCRdb to 2018 to 2021). About the investigation overall: The study examined T cell repertoires in approximately 240 patients with early-stage NSCLC and compared tumors with uninvolved tumor-adjacent lungs. The cohort consisted of approximately 240 treatment-naive NSCLC patients whose localized lung tumors had been resected. NSCLC patients had a mean age of roughly 66 years, and 120 to 150 were male and 107 female. Study-wide findings and limitations: Because multi-region tumor sequencing was not done, intratumor heterogeneity could not be ruled out. Since the design was exploratory, TCR variables were selected using unadjusted p-values with no false-discovery rate correction. Longer overall survival was associated with higher blood T cell density, whereas shorter survival was associated with higher adjacent-lung clonality. Uninvolved tumor-adjacent lung showed the highest T cell clonality, higher than tumor, which suggests more focused antigenic responses in the uninvolved tumor-adjacent lung. A median of roughly 60 of the top 100 tumor clones were detected in paired uninvolved adjacent lung, and around 30 of these tumor clones were also found among the top 100 clones of the paired uninvolved adjacent lung.

At diagnosis, peripheral blood, uninvolved tumor-adjacent lung and tumor were collected and were preserved as a mix of fresh-frozen and FFPE material. For TCR repertoire profiling, blood samples were analyzed as peripheral blood mononuclear cells. This receptor was taken from a man between 40 and 70 years old with stage III lung adenocarcinoma. The sequence is built from TRBV5-8 and TRBJ1-5; confidence is insufficient to name the D gene. The sequencing here drew on peripheral blood mononuclear cells, taken before any cancer treatment. The DNA sequence reads TGTGCCAGCAGCTCCGGGAACATCAATCAGCCCCAGCATTTT. Its product reads: CASSSGNINQPQHF.